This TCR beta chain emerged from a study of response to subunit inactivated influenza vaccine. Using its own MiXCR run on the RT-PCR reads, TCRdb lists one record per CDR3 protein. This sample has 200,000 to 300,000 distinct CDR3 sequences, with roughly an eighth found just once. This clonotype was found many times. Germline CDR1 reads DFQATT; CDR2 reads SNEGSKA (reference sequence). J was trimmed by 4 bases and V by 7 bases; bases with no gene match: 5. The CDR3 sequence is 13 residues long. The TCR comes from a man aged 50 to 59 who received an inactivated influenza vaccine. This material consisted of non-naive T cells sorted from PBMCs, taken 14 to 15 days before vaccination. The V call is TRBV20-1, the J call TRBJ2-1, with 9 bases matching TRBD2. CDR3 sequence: CSGLAEPYNEQFF. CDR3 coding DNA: TGCAGTGGACTAGCGGAGCCTTACAATGAGCAGTTCTTC.